One and the same sample provided the 8 T cell receptor beta chains below, sequenced in a study of T cells in Graves' hyperthyroidism and ophthalmopathy. Amplification targeted TCR beta CDR3 regions from RNA transcripts. First-round RT-PCR of the TCR CDR3 relied on the HTBI primer set. Each CDR3 protein gets one entry after TCRdb re-called the multiplex PCR reads with MiXCR. The repertoire has 600,000 to 650,000 distinct CDR3 sequences, roughly 15% of them found once; the top ten carry approximately 3.9%. Sequences were obtained from blood. Receptors were obtained from a woman in her twenties or thirties with Graves' hyperthyroidism.

There are a few counts of this clonotype. The rearrangement links TRBV7-9 to TRBJ2-2; 10 positions agree with TRBD2. The junction had 5 bases not matched to a gene; V was cut back by 4 bases and J by 6 bases. Germline values: CDR1 SEHNR, CDR2 FQNEAQ (reference sequence). The CDR3 is 15 residues long. The CDR3 DNA sequence: TGTGCCAGCAGCTCACCAGCGGGAGGGCCCGGGGAGCTGTTTTTT. Its protein is CASSSPAGGPGELFF.

This clonotype occurred many times. The gene calls are TRBV3-1 and TRBJ2-3; D is perhaps TRBD1 (5 bases). CDR3 length: 15 amino acids. V was cut by 3 bases and J by 0 bases, with 10 bases left in between. Germline V gene lookup returns CDR1 LGHDT and CDR2 YNNKEL (reference sequence). The CDR3 loop reads CASSHLGQSTDTQYF. CDR3 in DNA: TGTGCCAGCAGCCATTTGGGGCAGAGCACAGATACGCAGTATTTT.

The V call is TRBV29-1, the J call TRBJ1-3; 9 nucleotides line up with TRBD1. CDR3 length equals 13 residues. Trimming at V came to 7 bases and at J to 2 bases, leaving 3 bases not matched to a gene. Per the germline V gene, CDR1 is SQVTM and CDR2 is ANQGSEA. The chain's CDR3 is CSARQGAGNTIYF. The CDR3 nucleotides are TGCAGCGCCCGACAGGGGGCTGGAAACACCATATATTTT.

The V gene is TRBV2, the J gene TRBJ1-5, with a possible D match to TRBD1 (5 bases). CDR1 and CDR2 (germline): SNHLY, FYNNEI. The CDR3 totals 13 residues. The V end lost 1 base, the J end lost 6 bases, and 7 bases lay between the germline ends. The CDR3 loop is CASSEDGGQPQHF. Written as DNA, the CDR3 is TGTGCCAGCAGTGAAGATGGGGGTCAGCCCCAGCATTTT.

This clonotype has ten or more counts. This chain links TRBV6-1 with TRBJ2-2, with D hard to call. Germline assignment: CDR1 MNHNS and CDR2 SASEGT. This CDR3 has 15 amino acids. V shed 5 bases and J shed 0 bases, with 10 bases lying between them. The CDR3, as DNA: TGTGCCAGCAGTAAGGACGCCTCGAACACCGGGGAGCTGTTTTTT. It codes for CASSKDASNTGELFF.

This chain joins TRBV18 and TRBJ1-1, with unresolved D. This CDR3 has 15 amino acids. Germline-derived CDR1 and CDR2 are KGHSH and LQKENI. V shed 4 bases and J shed 4 bases, with 16 bases lying between them. DNA of the CDR3: TGTGCCAGCTCACAGGAGTACCCAGGCTTCACTGAAGCTTTCTTT. It translates to CASSQEYPGFTEAFF.

This clonotype was seen at least ten times. The chain employs TRBV30 and TRBJ1-1; the D is unclear. V was cut by 3 bases and J by 4 bases, with 6 bases left in between. This CDR3 is 11 amino acids long. Germline loops: CDR1 GTSNPN, CDR2 SVGIG (reference sequence). The CDR3 DNA reads as TGTGCCTGGAGCCAGTCCACTGAAGCTTTCTTT. Translating gives CAWSQSTEAFF.

This clonotype was seen a few times. The chain uses TRBV19 and TRBJ2-5, with no clear D. Germline CDR1 and CDR2: LNHDA and SQIVND (reference sequence). The CDR3 contains 14 residues. Trimming took 0 bases from V and 3 from J, leaving 8 bases between them. The CDR3 DNA is TGTGCCAGTAGTATAGAGGGCAGAAAAGAGACCCAGTACTTC. Translation: CASSIEGRKETQYF. Full variable domain (outside the CDR3, taken from reference TRBV19 and TRBJ2-5): DGGITQSPKYLFRKEGQNVTLSCEQNLNHDAMYWYRQDPGQGLRLIYYSQIVNDFQKGDIAEGYSVSREKKESFPLTVTSAQKNPTAFYLCASSIEGRKETQYFGPGTRLLVL.